The T cell receptor (beta chain) described here comes from a study of CD8 T cells in ankylosing spondylitis. Broader study findings: The authors reported significant enrichment of disease-linked clones in matched ankylosing spondylitis synovial fluid. Ankylosing spondylitis blood seemed to carry a telltale TCR beta motif made of roughly eight highly homologous variants.

The germline V gene encodes CDR1 DFQATT and CDR2 SNEGSKA (reference sequence). J lost 5 bases, V lost 2 bases, and 5 bases had no gene match. This CDR3 region has 13 residues. TCRdb re-called the 5' RACE reads with MiXCR, one entry per CDR3 protein. The data show a few hundred thousand distinct CDR3 sequences, about a fifth seen once. This clonotype was counted a single time. Its antigen is unknown. The chain carries TRBV20-1 and TRBJ1-2; 7 bases align to TRBD1. Source material: blood, either unsorted or a sorted T cell fraction (not recorded which). The sequence derives from a male donor with ankylosing spondylitis. In nucleotides, the CDR3 is TGCAGTGCTAGACCTACAGGGGTGTATGGCTACACCTTC. The encoded protein is CSARPTGVYGYTF.